This T cell receptor delta chain stems from a study of γδ T cells in repeated Plasmodium falciparum infection. The CDR3 extends over 14 amino acids. Germline lookup yields CDR1 TVYSNPD and CDR2 GDNSRS (reference sequence). Trimming at V came to 2 bases and at J to 0 bases, leaving 6 bases not matched to a gene. TCRdb re-called the multiplex PCR reads via CATT. The sample includes some 50,000 delta-chain clones, 1.5% to 2% of them seen just once. General study findings and limits: Compared with Australian children, Malian Vdelta2-negative repertoires seemed more clonal, less diverse, less shared.

As for this clone: What it binds is unknown. With a far larger clone one base away, a read error is the likely cause. Other nucleotide sequences from this sample produce the same CDR3.

Bulk repertoires came from Vgamma9/Vdelta2+ or Vdelta2-negative gammadelta T cells flow-sorted from PBMC. The V and J genes are TRDV3 and TRDJ1; TRDD3 aligns across 7 bases. The receptor was isolated from a pool of human donors (malaria-infected and uninfected, not separated). Sequences were obtained from gamma-delta T cells from blood. The DNA of the CDR3 is TGTGCCTTTCGACAGCTGGGGGACACCGATAAACTCATCTTT. Its protein product is CAFRQLGDTDKLIF.